This T cell receptor beta chain was observed in a study of cytomegalovirus exposure and HLA in healthy donors. The primer mix had 60 Vbeta and 13 Jbeta primers. TCRdb's table, derived via immunoSEQ multiplex PCR, lists solely in-frame clones and lacks some. This sample has some 180,000 clones, with about 83% found just once. V shed 2 bases and J shed 6 bases, with 17 bases lying between them. This CDR3 spans 15 amino acids. Germline CDR1 reads MNHNS; CDR2 reads SASEGT. Material for sequencing was PBMCs. This sequence originates from a female donor in good health and CMV-seronegative. The chain combines TRBV6-1 with TRBJ2-7; D may be TRBD2 (5 bases). Written as DNA, the CDR3 is TGTGCCAGCAGTGAAATACTAGTTGTTCGGGGCGAGCAGTACTTC. Translating gives CASSEILVVRGEQYF.